The 25 T cell receptor beta chains below all came from one sample that was sequenced in a study of T cell responses to AZD1222 COVID-19 vaccine. Repertoires were generated with immunoSEQ multiplex PCR, while TCRdb's copy carries only in-frame clones and drops some. The table includes some 150,000 clones, 90% to 95% detected once. Sequences were derived from peripheral blood, sampled on day 0 of AZD1222 vaccination. The receptor set was obtained from an adult in good health.

The chain combines TRBV2 with TRBJ2-1; 13 nucleotides match TRBD2. Germline trimming cut 8 bases from V and 5 bases from J; bases unmatched to any gene: 3. There are 14 residues in the CDR3. In germline, CDR1 is SNHLY, CDR2 FYNNEI. CDR3 sequence reads: CASEGTSGNNEQFF. For the CDR3, the DNA is TGTGCCAGCGAAGGGACTAGCGGGAACAATGAGCAGTTCTTC. The complete variable domain, with remaining parts taken from reference TRBV2 and TRBJ2-1, reads EPEVTQTPSHQVTQMGQEVILRCVPISNHLYFYWYRQILGQKVEFLVSFYNNEISEKSEIFDDQFSVERPDGSNFTLKIRSTKLEDSAMYFCASEGTSGNNEQFFGPGTRLTVL.

The rearrangement joins TRBV5-1 to TRBJ1-1; D is perhaps TRBD1 (6 bases). The V end lost 8 bases, the J end lost 6 bases, and 14 bases lay between the germline ends. Germline CDR1 and CDR2: SGHRS and YFSETQ. The CDR3 covers 12 residues. The CDR3 DNA reads TGCGCCAGACAACAGGGTCTTTCTGAAGCTTTCTTT. Amino acids: CARQQGLSEAFF.

This sequence joins TRBV10-3 and TRBJ2-7; 8 nucleotides match TRBD2. This CDR3 is 13 amino acids long. The V gene end was trimmed by 6 bases and the J gene end by 3 bases; junction bases not matched to a gene: 4. The germline CDR1 and CDR2 sequences are ENHRY and SYGVKD. CDR3 DNA: TGTGCCATCAGGCGGGGACTAGTCTACGAGCAGTACTTC. Amino acid sequence: CAIRRGLVYEQYF.

The CDR3 sequence: CASSLRGGGSYNEQFF. As DNA, the CDR3 is TGTGCCAGCAGCTTACGGGGCGGGGGTTCCTACAATGAGCAGTTCTTC. The rearrangement links TRBV7-3 to TRBJ2-1; TRBD2 aligns across 7 bases. With V trimmed by 2 bases and J by 1 base, 5 bases remained unmatched. CDR1 and CDR2 (germline): SGHTA, FQGTGA. This CDR3 is 16 amino acids long.

This chain connects TRBV4-2 to TRBJ1-1, with unresolved D. The CDR3 spans 15 residues. Trimming cost V 0 bases and J 3 bases, with 11 bases left between them. Germline-derived CDR1 and CDR2 are LGHNA and YNFKEQ. The CDR3 here is CASSQDLYSDTEAFF. Written as DNA, the CDR3 is TGTGCCAGCAGCCAAGATTTATATAGTGACACTGAAGCTTTCTTT.

This chain connects TRBV6-2 or TRBV6-3 to TRBJ2-7, with D possibly called TRBD1 or TRBD2 (5 bases each). CDR1 MNHEY and CDR2 SVGEGT come from the germline V gene. The ends were cut back, 2 bases at V and 4 bases at J, with 15 bases in the middle. The CDR3 spans 15 residues. The DNA for the CDR3 is TGTGCCAGCAGTTACCCCCCGGGACGGATTTACGAGCAGTACTTC. Amino acid sequence: CASSYPPGRIYEQYF.

The genes are TRBV5-1 and TRBJ1-4; TRBD1 is a possible D gene (6 bases). Deletions cut 4 bases from V and 6 bases from J, with 13 bases between. The CDR3 sequence is 14 residues long. Germline V gene lookup returns CDR1 SGHRS and CDR2 YFSETQ. In DNA form, the CDR3 reads TGCGCCAGCAGCCGGGACACCCGGGATGAAAAACTGTTTTTT. It codes for CASSRDTRDEKLFF.

The chain links TRBV6-5 to TRBJ1-6; D uncertain. Germline loops: CDR1 MNHEY, CDR2 SVGAGI. The CDR3 is 14 amino acids. Deletions cut 1 base from V and 7 bases from J, with 8 bases between. The CDR3 sequence: CASSYLQSNSPLHF. CDR3 nucleotide sequence: TGTGCCAGCAGTTACTTACAGAGCAATTCACCCCTCCACTTT.

This chain uses TRBV3-1 (or the pseudogene TRBV3-2) with TRBJ1-6; D is unresolved. Trimming removed 2 bases at V and 13 bases at J, with 6 bases between. Germline lookup yields CDR1 LGHDT and CDR2 YNNKEL (reference sequence). The CDR3 runs to 11 residues. CDR3 nucleotides: TGTGCCAGCAGCCAACATAACCCCCTCCACTTT. Residues: CASSQHNPLHF.

The chain carries TRBV2 and TRBJ2-7; perhaps TRBD2 as D (6 bases). The V end was cut by 7 bases, the J end by 4 bases, with 17 bases between. The CDR3 runs 14 residues. CDR1 and CDR2 (germline): SNHLY, FYNNEI. CDR3 in amino acids: CASTESSDMYEQYF. CDR3 bases: TGTGCCAGCACGGAGTCTAGCGATATGTACGAGCAGTACTTC.

The chain employs TRBV5-1 and TRBJ2-3; 9 positions agree with TRBD1. V trimming: 0 bases; J trimming: 6 bases; junction bases outside the gene matches: 17. The CDR3 runs to 19 residues. Germline V gene sequence: CDR1 SGHRS, CDR2 YFSETQ. Written as DNA, the CDR3 is TGCGCCAGCAGCTTGGGGGACAGGGTATTAGCTGACATGGCGGATACGCAGTATTTT. It yields the protein CASSLGDRVLADMADTQYF.

The chain uses TRBV5-1 and TRBJ2-1; TRBD2 matches 9 bases. This CDR3 is built from 18 residues. Looked up from germline, CDR1 is SGHRS and CDR2 is YFSETQ. The V and J ends lost 2 bases and 1 base, in that order; junction bases with no gene match: 10. The CDR3 DNA reads TGCGCCAGCAGCTTTTCTCTAGCGGGGATGGGGTCCTACAATGAGCAGTTCTTC. It encodes CASSFSLAGMGSYNEQFF.

The chain links TRBV4-1 to TRBJ2-7; maybe TRBD2 (6 bases). The CDR3 has 15 residues. Looked up from germline, CDR1 is MGHRA and CDR2 is YSYEKL. The V and J ends lost 1 base and 6 bases respectively, with 16 bases between them. The CDR3 protein is CASSQVSGGAGEQYF. In nucleotides, the CDR3 is TGCGCCAGCAGCCAAGTTAGTGGAGGGGCAGGCGAGCAGTACTTC.

The chain carries TRBV5-6 and TRBJ2-7; D possibly corresponds to TRBD1 (5 bases). Looked up from germline, CDR1 is SGHDT and CDR2 is YYEEEE. The CDR3 totals 16 residues. Trimming pared 2 bases from V and 0 bases from J, leaving 15 bases between. CDR3 DNA: TGTGCCAGCAGCTTAAGTTTGGGGCTGGGCTCCTACGAGCAGTACTTC. Translating it yields CASSLSLGLGSYEQYF.

A few counts support this clone. J is TRBJ2-7 and V is TRBV11-2; TRBD1 matches 8 bases. V lost 2 bases and J lost 2; bases outside the gene matches: 17. Germline CDR1 is SGHAT and CDR2 is FQNNGV. The CDR3 has 19 residues. The CDR3 nucleotides are TGTGCCAGCAGCTTAACCCCCCTGGACAGGGCATTAGGTCCCTACGAGCAGTACTTC. As protein: CASSLTPLDRALGPYEQYF.

The CDR3 DNA reads TGTGCCAGCAGCGCCACTGGGAATTCACCCCTCCACTTT. Its protein product is CASSATGNSPLHF. The chain has TRBV7-9 and TRBJ1-6; no firm D call. The length of the CDR3 is 13 residues. V lost 5 bases to trimming and J lost 7 bases, with 9 bases between them. Germline values: CDR1 SEHNR, CDR2 FQNEAQ (reference sequence).

The V gene is TRBV18, the J gene TRBJ1-2, with a tentative D call TRBD1 (5 bases). V shed 3 bases and J shed 3 bases, with 11 bases lying between them. CDR1 KGHSH and CDR2 LQKENI come from the germline V gene. The CDR3 is made up of 14 amino acids. The CDR3: CASSPTKGDYGYTF. For the CDR3, the DNA is TGTGCCAGCTCACCGACCAAAGGGGACTATGGCTACACCTTC.

The V and J genes are TRBV19 and TRBJ2-2, with D unclear. There are 16 residues in the CDR3. The germline V gene has CDR1 LNHDA and CDR2 SQIVND (reference sequence). V lost 5 bases, J lost 0 bases, and 13 bases lay in between. The CDR3 DNA is TGTGCCAGTAGTCCCCCTGCCCTAGCGAACACCGGGGAGCTGTTTTTT. Translating it yields CASSPPALANTGELFF.

This chain connects TRBV28 to TRBJ1-5; TRBD1 matches 10 bases. The J segment lost 1 base and the V segment lost 3 bases, leaving 6 bases of the junction unmatched. The CDR3 has 17 residues. Germline CDR1 is MDHEN and CDR2 is SYDVKM. CDR3 region: CASSFSGTGVSNQPQHF. Here the CDR3 DNA reads TGTGCCAGCAGTTTCAGTGGGACAGGGGTAAGCAATCAGCCCCAGCATTTT.

CDR3 in DNA: TGCGCCAGCAGCCAAGATCGAGCAGAGAATGGCTACACCTTC. Its protein is CASSQDRAENGYTF. The chain employs TRBV4-3 and TRBJ1-2; D call uncertain. Germline CDR1 LGHNA, CDR2 YSLEER. The CDR3 has 14 amino acids. Trimming pared 0 bases from V and 6 bases from J, leaving 11 bases between.

V and J are TRBV5-5 and TRBJ1-4; 9 nucleotides match TRBD1. This CDR3 is 15 amino acids long. After removal of 6 bases from V and 6 bases from J, the junction contained 9 bases not matched to a gene. Germline V CDR1 and CDR2: SGHKS, YYEKEE (reference sequence). The CDR3 here is CASNLPWTGDEKLFF. DNA for the CDR3: TGTGCCAGCAACCTACCCTGGACAGGGGATGAAAAACTGTTTTTT.

This chain links TRBV6-5 with TRBJ1-4; possibly TRBD1 for D (5 bases). CDR1 and CDR2 from the germline V gene are MNHEY and SVGAGI. The CDR3 sequence is 15 residues long. V lost 6 bases and J 12 bases, leaving 23 bases between the germline ends. The DNA of the CDR3 is TGTGCCAGCAGACCGGTTACCGGGGGGAATGGTGAACTGTTTTTT. It translates to CASRPVTGGNGELFF.

J is TRBJ1-1 and V is TRBV11-1; D uncertain. Germline-derived CDR1 and CDR2 are SGHAT and FQDESV (reference sequence). Trimming left V 2 bases short and J 7 bases short, with 11 bases between. CDR3 length: 13 residues. The CDR3, as DNA: TGTGCCAGCAGCTTAATGAGCGCGGGTGAAGCTTTCTTT. Its translation: CASSLMSAGEAFF.

The genes are TRBV29-1 and TRBJ2-7, with D possibly being TRBD2 (6 bases). The CDR3 has 14 residues. Trimming pared 5 bases from V and 0 bases from J, leaving 14 bases between. Germline CDR1 is SQVTM and CDR2 is ANQGSEA. As DNA, the CDR3 is TGCAGCGTTTCGGGGGTCTTAAACTCCTACGAGCAGTACTTC. This encodes CSVSGVLNSYEQYF.

The chain joins TRBV3-1 (or the pseudogene TRBV3-2) to TRBJ2-2; D remains ambiguous. The CDR3 is 13 residues long. In germline, CDR1 is LGHDT, CDR2 YNNKEL (reference sequence). V lost 3 bases and J 4 bases, leaving 6 bases between the germline ends. The CDR3 is CASSQWITGELFF. Here the CDR3 DNA reads TGTGCCAGCAGCCAGTGGATCACCGGGGAGCTGTTTTTT.